Detailed here is one TCR beta chain. Its antigen is not identified. This entry belongs to a study of tumor-infiltrating lymphocytes in localized non-small cell lung cancer. Overall study: From each patient, both tumor and uninvolved lung, non-adjacent to tumor, were sampled. Study-wide points: Each assay used a separate piece of the same tissue. Tumor T-cell fraction from TCR sequencing was not associated with recurrence-free survival (p = 0.61).

TCRdb keeps only in-frame clones here, not all; method: immunoSEQ multiplex PCR. Seen here are about 13,000 clones, about 71% observed once, and the top ten hold more than 7.5%. This TCR derives from a human donor with non-small cell lung cancer. Sequenced sample: lung tumor tissue.

CDR3 amino acids: CASGRRQGQTEAFF. In nucleotides, the CDR3 is TGTGCCAGCGGCCGACGACAGGGGCAAACTGAAGCTTTCTTT. This chain connects TRBV6-5 to TRBJ1-1; TRBD1 matches 8 bases. CDR3 size: 14 residues. The germline gives CDR1 MNHEY, CDR2 SVGAGI. Losses at the gene ends were 8 bases for V and 5 bases for J; bases not matched to a gene: 10.